These T cell receptor beta chains were read from a single sample in a study of OX40 agonist ivuxolimab in advanced cancers. Libraries were prepared by immunoSEQ multiplex PCR; TCRdb keeps only in-frame clonotypes and omits some of them. This table holds 39,000 or so clones, roughly 89% found once. This specimen consisted of CD4+ or CD8+ T cells sorted from blood, obtained in a trial of the OX40 agonist ivuxolimab. Source of these receptors: an adult with an advanced solid tumor such as melanoma, head and neck, liver or kidney cancer. Both conserved end residues are part of each CDR3. D genes are given only for firm matches. Clone size, where shown, is once, few, many, or a class for clones that have expanded.

CDR3 DNA: TGCGCCAGCAGCACGGACAGGGGTGCTGAAGCTTTCTTT
CDR3 protein: CASSTDRGAEAFF
J gene: TRBJ1-1
D gene: TRBD1
clone size: NA
V gene: TRBV5-1

CDR3 DNA: TGTGCCAGCAGTTCCACTGAGATAGTGACCTATAATTCACCCCTCCACTTT
CDR3 protein: CASSSTEIVTYNSPLHF
J gene: TRBJ1-6
D gene: NA
clone size: NA
V gene: TRBV28

CDR3 DNA: TGTGCCAGCAGCAAGGGACAGGGGATCTACAATGAGCAGTTCTTC
CDR3 protein: CASSKGQGIYNEQFF
J gene: TRBJ2-1
D gene: TRBD1
clone size: NA
V gene: TRBV9

CDR3 DNA: TGTGCCAGCAGTGATTTGGACAGGGGGCTGCGTGGCTACACCTTC
CDR3 protein: CASSDLDRGLRGYTF
J gene: TRBJ1-2
D gene: TRBD1
clone size: few
V gene: TRBV6-1

CDR3 DNA: TGTGCCAGCAGCTCCTCAGCTCGTAGGGATGAGCAGTTCTTC
CDR3 protein: CASSSSARRDEQFF
J gene: TRBJ2-1
D gene: NA
clone size: NA
V gene: TRBV7-3

CDR3 DNA: TGTGCCAGCAGGAGGGGGCTAGGAAACTACGAGCAGTACTTC
CDR3 protein: CASRRGLGNYEQYF
J gene: TRBJ2-7
D gene: TRBD1
clone size: NA
V gene: TRBV2

CDR3 DNA: TGCAGCGTCGGACAGGACGGAAACACCATATATTTT
CDR3 protein: CSVGQDGNTIYF
J gene: TRBJ1-3
D gene: TRBD1
clone size: NA
V gene: TRBV29-1

CDR3 DNA: TGTGCCAGCAGTAGAGACAGGGCTGAAGCTTTCTTT
CDR3 protein: CASSRDRAEAFF
J gene: TRBJ1-1
D gene: TRBD1
clone size: NA
V gene: TRBV2

CDR3 DNA: TGTGCCAGCACCGACCTTGGGGGCGCTGAAGCTTTCTTT
CDR3 protein: CASTDLGGAEAFF
J gene: TRBJ1-1
D gene: NA
clone size: NA
V gene: TRBV2

CDR3 DNA: TGCGCCAGCAGCAAATTGGGGGCGGGAGCGGGGAATGAGCAGTTCTTC
CDR3 protein: CASSKLGAGAGNEQFF
J gene: TRBJ2-1
D gene: NA
clone size: NA
V gene: TRBV5-1

CDR3 DNA: TGTGCCAGCAGCTTGGAGGGGAGCGGGAGAAATAATGAGCAGTTCTTC
CDR3 protein: CASSLEGSGRNNEQFF
J gene: TRBJ2-1
D gene: TRBD2
clone size: NA
V gene: TRBV7-8

CDR3 DNA: TGCAGCGCCGCACGACCGGGCACTGAAGCTTTCTTT
CDR3 protein: CSAARPGTEAFF
J gene: TRBJ1-1
D gene: NA
clone size: NA
V gene: TRBV29-1

CDR3 DNA: TGTGCCAGCAGCGTAGTAGCGGGATACTACAATGAGCAGTTCTTC
CDR3 protein: CASSVVAGYYNEQFF
J gene: TRBJ2-1
D gene: TRBD2
clone size: NA
V gene: TRBV9

CDR3 DNA: TGTGCCAGCAGTTTAGGGGGTCTGACGAACACTGAAGCTTTCTTT
CDR3 protein: CASSLGGLTNTEAFF
J gene: TRBJ1-1
D gene: NA
clone size: NA
V gene: TRBV28

CDR3 DNA: TGTGCCAGCAGTTTTGATCGTCTCGGTCAGCCCCAGCATTTT
CDR3 protein: CASSFDRLGQPQHF
J gene: TRBJ1-5
D gene: NA
clone size: NA
V gene: TRBV27

CDR3 DNA: TGTGCCTGGATCCCCGCAGATACGCAGTATTTT
CDR3 protein: CAWIPADTQYF
J gene: TRBJ2-3
D gene: NA
clone size: NA
V gene: TRBV30

CDR3 DNA: TGTGCCAGCAGCTCGGACTACTCCTACGAGCAGTACTTC
CDR3 protein: CASSSDYSYEQYF
J gene: TRBJ2-7
D gene: NA
clone size: NA
V gene: TRBV5-5

CDR3 DNA: TGTGCCAGCAGCCAGGGGTTCCCCTTACGCGAGCAGTACTTC
CDR3 protein: CASSQGFPLREQYF
J gene: TRBJ2-7
D gene: NA
clone size: few
V gene: TRBV7-9

CDR3 DNA: TGTGCCAGCAGATCGCGGACAGAGAACTATGGCTACACCTTC
CDR3 protein: CASRSRTENYGYTF
J gene: TRBJ1-2
D gene: NA
clone size: NA
V gene: TRBV27

CDR3 DNA: TGCGCCAGCAGCTACCAGGGGGCAAAAAACATTCAGTACTTC
CDR3 protein: CASSYQGAKNIQYF
J gene: TRBJ2-4
D gene: TRBD1
clone size: NA
V gene: TRBV5-1

CDR3 DNA: TGTGCCAGCAGTTTTTTTGGGGTAGAGGGATCTTACGAGCAGTACTTC
CDR3 protein: CASSFFGVEGSYEQYF
J gene: TRBJ2-7
D gene: NA
clone size: NA
V gene: TRBV28

CDR3 DNA: TGCAGCGTTGAAGAGGTTGGGAGGGGAACGACAGATACGCAGTATTTT
CDR3 protein: CSVEEVGRGTTDTQYF
J gene: TRBJ2-3
D gene: TRBD2
clone size: NA
V gene: TRBV29-1

CDR3 DNA: TGTGCCAGCACCCCTAGGGGGTATGACTCACCCCTCCACTTT
CDR3 protein: CASTPRGYDSPLHF
J gene: TRBJ1-6
D gene: NA
clone size: NA
V gene: TRBV25-1

CDR3 DNA: TGTGCCAGCAGCTTAGGAGTCAATCAGCCCCAGCATTTT
CDR3 protein: CASSLGVNQPQHF
J gene: TRBJ1-5
D gene: NA
clone size: NA
V gene: TRBV7-6

CDR3 DNA: TGCAGCGTTGGGGAGGGGAGGCAGCCCCAGCATTTT
CDR3 protein: CSVGEGRQPQHF
J gene: TRBJ1-5
D gene: NA
clone size: few
V gene: TRBV29-1

CDR3 DNA: TGTGCCAGTAACCCGGGACCGCACACAGATACGCAGTATTTT
CDR3 protein: CASNPGPHTDTQYF
J gene: TRBJ2-3
D gene: NA
clone size: NA
V gene: TRBV19

CDR3 DNA: TGTGCCAGCAGCTTAGAAATCGACCCGCCGGGCACTGAAGCTTTCTTT
CDR3 protein: CASSLEIDPPGTEAFF
J gene: TRBJ1-1
D gene: NA
clone size: NA
V gene: TRBV7-9

CDR3 DNA: TGTGCCAGTAGTATGATACAGGGGAACACTGAAGCTTTCTTT
CDR3 protein: CASSMIQGNTEAFF
J gene: TRBJ1-1
D gene: NA
clone size: NA
V gene: TRBV19

CDR3 DNA: TGTGCCAGCAGTGAAGCATTGGGACAGGGGACCCAGCCCCAGCATTTT
CDR3 protein: CASSEALGQGTQPQHF
J gene: TRBJ1-5
D gene: TRBD1
clone size: few
V gene: TRBV6-1

CDR3 DNA: TGTGCCAGCAGTGAAGGGGACATTTATGGCTACACCTTC
CDR3 protein: CASSEGDIYGYTF
J gene: TRBJ1-2
D gene: NA
clone size: NA
V gene: TRBV6-1

CDR3 DNA: TGCGCCAGCAGCTTACAGGGACCCCAAGAGACCCAGTACTTC
CDR3 protein: CASSLQGPQETQYF
J gene: TRBJ2-5
D gene: NA
clone size: NA
V gene: TRBV5-1

CDR3 DNA: TGCGCCAGCAGCCCCGCCTCGGGTGGCAATCAGCCCCAGCATTTT
CDR3 protein: CASSPASGGNQPQHF
J gene: TRBJ1-5
D gene: NA
clone size: NA
V gene: TRBV5-1

CDR3 DNA: TGCGCCAGCAGCCCCAGGGGACTAGCGGGGGGTCTTAGAAGTTACTCCTACAATGAGCAGTTCTTC
CDR3 protein: CASSPRGLAGGLRSYSYNEQFF
J gene: TRBJ2-1
D gene: TRBD2
clone size: NA
V gene: TRBV4-1

CDR3 DNA: TGTGCCAGCTCGCCAGGGGGGGTCACTGAAGCTTTCTTT
CDR3 protein: CASSPGGVTEAFF
J gene: TRBJ1-1
D gene: TRBD1
clone size: once
V gene: TRBV18

CDR3 DNA: TGCGCCAGCAGCCAGAGGGGCAATGAGCAGTTCTTC
CDR3 protein: CASSQRGNEQFF
J gene: TRBJ2-1
D gene: NA
clone size: NA
V gene: TRBV4-1

CDR3 DNA: TGCGCCAGCAGTGATGGGAATACCTACGAGCAGTACTTC
CDR3 protein: CASSDGNTYEQYF
J gene: TRBJ2-7
D gene: NA
clone size: once
V gene: TRBV10-1

CDR3 DNA: TGCGCCAGCTCTAAAGACAGGGTGGGGGAGACCCAGTACTTC
CDR3 protein: CASSKDRVGETQYF
J gene: TRBJ2-5
D gene: TRBD1
clone size: NA
V gene: TRBV10-2

CDR3 DNA: TGTGCCAGCAGTGAAAGGCGAAGAGATACGCAGTATTTT
CDR3 protein: CASSERRRDTQYF
J gene: TRBJ2-3
D gene: NA
clone size: NA
V gene: TRBV6-1